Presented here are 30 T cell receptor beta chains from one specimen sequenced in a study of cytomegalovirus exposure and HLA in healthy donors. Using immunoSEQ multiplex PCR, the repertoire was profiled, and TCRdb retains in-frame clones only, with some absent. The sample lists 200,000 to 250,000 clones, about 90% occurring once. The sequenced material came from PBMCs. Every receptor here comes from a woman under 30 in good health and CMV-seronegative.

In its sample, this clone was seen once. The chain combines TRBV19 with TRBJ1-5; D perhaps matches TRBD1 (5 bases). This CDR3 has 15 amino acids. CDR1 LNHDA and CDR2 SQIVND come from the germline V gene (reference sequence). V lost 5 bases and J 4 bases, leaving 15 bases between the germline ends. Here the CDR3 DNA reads TGTGCCAGTAGTCTCCAGGGTCCCAGGAATCAGCCCCAGCATTTT. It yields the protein CASSLQGPRNQPQHF.

CDR3 coding DNA: TGTGCCAGCAGCCCGGGGGGGAGCTATAATTCACCCCTCCACTTT. This sequence encodes CASSPGGSYNSPLHF. V is TRBV27 and J is TRBJ1-6, with D possibly TRBD1 on 5 matching bases. The V end was cut by 6 bases, the J end by 3 bases, with 12 bases between. CDR3 length equals 15 residues. In germline, CDR1 is MNHEY, CDR2 SMNVEV (reference sequence).

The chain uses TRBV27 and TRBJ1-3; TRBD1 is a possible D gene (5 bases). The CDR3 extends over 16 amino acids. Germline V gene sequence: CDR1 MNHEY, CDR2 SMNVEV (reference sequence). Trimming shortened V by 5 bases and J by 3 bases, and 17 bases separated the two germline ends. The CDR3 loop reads CASSPGWGWGGNTIYF. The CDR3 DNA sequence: TGTGCCAGCAGTCCAGGGTGGGGTTGGGGTGGAAACACCATATATTTT.

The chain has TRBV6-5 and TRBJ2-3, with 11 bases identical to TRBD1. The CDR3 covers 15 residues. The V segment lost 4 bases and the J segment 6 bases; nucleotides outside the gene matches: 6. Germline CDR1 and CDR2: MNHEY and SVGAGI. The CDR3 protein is CASSFTRDRGDTQYF. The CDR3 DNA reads TGTGCCAGCAGTTTTACCCGGGACAGGGGGGATACGCAGTATTTT.

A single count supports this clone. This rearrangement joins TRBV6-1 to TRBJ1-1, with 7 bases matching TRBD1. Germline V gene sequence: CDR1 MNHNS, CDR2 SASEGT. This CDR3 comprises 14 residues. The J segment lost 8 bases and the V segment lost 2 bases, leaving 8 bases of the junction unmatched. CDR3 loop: CASSELRDSAEAFF. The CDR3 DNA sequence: TGTGCCAGCAGTGAACTTAGGGACAGCGCAGAAGCTTTCTTT.

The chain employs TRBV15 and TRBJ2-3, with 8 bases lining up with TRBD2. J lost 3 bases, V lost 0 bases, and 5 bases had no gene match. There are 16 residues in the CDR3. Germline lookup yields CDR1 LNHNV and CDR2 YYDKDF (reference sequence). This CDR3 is CATSRDPGGRTDTQYF. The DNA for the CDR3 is TGTGCCACCAGCAGAGATCCGGGAGGGAGAACAGATACGCAGTATTTT.

The CDR3 nucleotides are TGCGCCAGCAGCCGGGGACTAGCGGGAGAAGCCTCCTACGAGCAGTACTTC. It is translated as CASSRGLAGEASYEQYF. The rearrangement links TRBV5-1 to TRBJ2-7; 14 nucleotides match TRBD2. After removal of 4 bases from V and 0 bases from J, the junction contained 6 bases not matched to a gene. CDR3 length: 17 residues. Germline lookup yields CDR1 SGHRS and CDR2 YFSETQ. The whole variable domain, filled in from reference TRBV5-1 and TRBJ2-7, reads KAGVTQTPRYLIKTRGQQVTLSCSPISGHRSVSWYQQTPGQGLQFLFEYFSETQRNKGNFPGRFSGRQFSNSRSEMNVSTLELGDSALYLCASSRGLAGEASYEQYFGPGTRLTVT.

The CDR3 nucleotides read TGTGCCAGCAGCTGGACAGCGAACACCTACGAGCAGTACTTC. Its translation is CASSWTANTYEQYF. This chain links TRBV6-5 with TRBJ2-7; D may be TRBD1 (6 bases). V lost 6 bases and J lost 2, with 14 bases in between. The germline V gene has CDR1 MNHEY and CDR2 SVGAGI. There are 14 residues in the CDR3.

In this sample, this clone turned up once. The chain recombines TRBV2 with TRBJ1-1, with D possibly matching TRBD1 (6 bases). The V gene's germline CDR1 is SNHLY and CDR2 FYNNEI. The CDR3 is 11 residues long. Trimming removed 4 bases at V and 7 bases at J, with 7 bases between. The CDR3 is CASSGGLEAFF. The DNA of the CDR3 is TGTGCCAGCAGTGGGGGGCTTGAAGCTTTCTTT.

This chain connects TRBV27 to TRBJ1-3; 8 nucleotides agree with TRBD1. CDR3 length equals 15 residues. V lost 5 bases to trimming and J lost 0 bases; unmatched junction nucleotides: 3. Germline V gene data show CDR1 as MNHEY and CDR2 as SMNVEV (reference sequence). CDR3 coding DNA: TGTGCCAGCAGTGCCGGGACAGGCTCTGGAAACACCATATATTTT. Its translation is CASSAGTGSGNTIYF.

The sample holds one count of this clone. The CDR3 is CASSLDSRGLNTEAFF. The CDR3 DNA reads as TGTGCCAGCAGCTTAGATTCCAGGGGGCTGAACACTGAAGCTTTCTTT. The chain combines TRBV7-9 with TRBJ1-1; TRBD1 aligns across 8 bases. Looked up from germline, CDR1 is SEHNR and CDR2 is FQNEAQ (reference sequence). The CDR3 has 16 residues. The trim removed 1 base at V and 0 bases at J, leaving 4 bases unmatched.

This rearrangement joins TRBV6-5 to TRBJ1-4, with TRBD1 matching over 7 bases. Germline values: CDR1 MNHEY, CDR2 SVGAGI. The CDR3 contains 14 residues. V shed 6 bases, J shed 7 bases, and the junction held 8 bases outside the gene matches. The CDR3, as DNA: TGTGCCAGCAGAATCGGACAGGCTGTTGAAAAACTGTTTTTT. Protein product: CASRIGQAVEKLFF.

The CDR3 DNA reads TGTGCCAGTAGTAGACTAGCGGGGAAAGAGACCCAGTACTTC. The encoded protein is CASSRLAGKETQYF. The genes are TRBV19 and TRBJ2-5; 11 positions match TRBD2. This CDR3 has 14 amino acids. V was clipped by 4 bases and J by 3 bases; unmatched bases: 1. Germline CDR1 LNHDA, CDR2 SQIVND (reference sequence). Complete variable domain (other parts from reference TRBV19 and TRBJ2-5): DGGITQSPKYLFRKEGQNVTLSCEQNLNHDAMYWYRQDPGQGLRLIYYSQIVNDFQKGDIAEGYSVSREKKESFPLTVTSAQKNPTAFYLCASSRLAGKETQYFGPGTRLLVL.

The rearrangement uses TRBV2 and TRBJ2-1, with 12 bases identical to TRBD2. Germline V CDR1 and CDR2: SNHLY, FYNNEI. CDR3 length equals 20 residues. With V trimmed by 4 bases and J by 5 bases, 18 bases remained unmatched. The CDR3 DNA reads TGTGCCAGCAGTGTCCCCCTACTAGCGGGAGGAAAGCCCCCAAACAATGAGCAGTTCTTC. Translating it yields CASSVPLLAGGKPPNNEQFF.

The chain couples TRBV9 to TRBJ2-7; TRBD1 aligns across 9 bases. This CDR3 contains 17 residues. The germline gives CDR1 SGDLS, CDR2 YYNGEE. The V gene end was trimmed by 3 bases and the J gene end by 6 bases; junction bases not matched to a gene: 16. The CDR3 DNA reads TGTGCCAGCAGCGGGGGGACAGGGCGTTCTCGGATTTCCGAGCAGTACTTC. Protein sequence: CASSGGTGRSRISEQYF.

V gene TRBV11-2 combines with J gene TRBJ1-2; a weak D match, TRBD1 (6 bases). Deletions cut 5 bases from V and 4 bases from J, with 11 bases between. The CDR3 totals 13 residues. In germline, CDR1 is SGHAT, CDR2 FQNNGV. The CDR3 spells CASSATGGYGYTF. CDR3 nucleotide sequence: TGTGCCAGCAGCGCGACAGGAGGCTATGGCTACACCTTC.

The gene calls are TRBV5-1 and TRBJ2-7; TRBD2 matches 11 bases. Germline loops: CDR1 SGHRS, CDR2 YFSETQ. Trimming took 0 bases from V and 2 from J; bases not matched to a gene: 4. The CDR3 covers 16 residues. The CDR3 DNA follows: TGCGCCAGCAGCTTGGCCGGGACTAGCGGACCCTACGAGCAGTACTTC. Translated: CASSLAGTSGPYEQYF.

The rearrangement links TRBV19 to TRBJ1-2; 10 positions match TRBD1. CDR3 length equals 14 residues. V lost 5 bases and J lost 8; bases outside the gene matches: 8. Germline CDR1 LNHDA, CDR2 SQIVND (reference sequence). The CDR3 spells CASSVRQGAKGYTF. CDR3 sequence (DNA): TGTGCCAGTAGTGTTCGACAGGGGGCGAAAGGCTACACCTTC.

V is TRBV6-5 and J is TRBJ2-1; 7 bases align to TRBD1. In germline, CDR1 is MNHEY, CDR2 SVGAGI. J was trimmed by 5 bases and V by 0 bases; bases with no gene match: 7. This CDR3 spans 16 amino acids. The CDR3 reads CASSYSYRGGHNEQFF. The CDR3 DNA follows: TGTGCCAGCAGTTACTCCTACAGGGGCGGCCACAATGAGCAGTTCTTC.

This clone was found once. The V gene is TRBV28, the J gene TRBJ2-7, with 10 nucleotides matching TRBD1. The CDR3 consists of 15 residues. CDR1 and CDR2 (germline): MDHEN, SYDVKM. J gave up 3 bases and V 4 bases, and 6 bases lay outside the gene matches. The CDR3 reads CASSSPTGGFYEQYF. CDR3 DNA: TGTGCCAGCAGTTCGCCGACAGGGGGCTTCTACGAGCAGTACTTC.

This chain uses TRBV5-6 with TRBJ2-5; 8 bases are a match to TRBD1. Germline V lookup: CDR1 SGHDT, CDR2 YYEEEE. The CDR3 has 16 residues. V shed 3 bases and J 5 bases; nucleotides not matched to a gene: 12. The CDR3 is CASSSIYGQGLETQYF. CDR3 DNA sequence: TGTGCCAGCAGCTCGATATACGGACAGGGCTTGGAGACCCAGTACTTC.

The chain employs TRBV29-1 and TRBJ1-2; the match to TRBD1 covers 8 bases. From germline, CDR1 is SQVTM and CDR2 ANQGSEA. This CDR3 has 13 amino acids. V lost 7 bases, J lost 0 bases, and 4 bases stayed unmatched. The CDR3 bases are TGCAGCGCTGTGGACAGGGCTAACTATGGCTACACCTTC. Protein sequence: CSAVDRANYGYTF.

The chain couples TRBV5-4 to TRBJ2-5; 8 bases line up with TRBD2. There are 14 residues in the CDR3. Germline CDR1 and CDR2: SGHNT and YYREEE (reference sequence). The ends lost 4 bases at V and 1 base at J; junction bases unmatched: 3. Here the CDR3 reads CASSNGRAQETQYF. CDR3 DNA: TGTGCCAGCAGCAACGGGAGGGCCCAAGAGACCCAGTACTTC.

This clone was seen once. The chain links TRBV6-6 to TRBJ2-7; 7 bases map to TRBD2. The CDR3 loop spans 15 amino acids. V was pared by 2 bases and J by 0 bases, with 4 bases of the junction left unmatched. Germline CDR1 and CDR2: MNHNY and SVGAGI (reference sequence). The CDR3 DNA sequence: TGTGCCAGCAGTTACGACACTAGCGCCTCCTACGAGCAGTACTTC. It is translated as CASSYDTSASYEQYF.

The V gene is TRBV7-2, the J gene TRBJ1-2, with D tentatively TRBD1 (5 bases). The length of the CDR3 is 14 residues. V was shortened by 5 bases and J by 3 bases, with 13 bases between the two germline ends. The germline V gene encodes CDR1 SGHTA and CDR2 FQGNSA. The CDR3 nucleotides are TGTGCCAGCAGCCGGAGGGGTGCCTACTATGGCTACACCTTC. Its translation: CASSRRGAYYGYTF.

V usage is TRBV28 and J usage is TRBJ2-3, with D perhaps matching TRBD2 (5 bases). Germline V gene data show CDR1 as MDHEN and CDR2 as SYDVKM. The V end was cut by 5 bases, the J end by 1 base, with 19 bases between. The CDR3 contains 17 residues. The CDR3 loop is CASSPRRVGFGTDTQYF. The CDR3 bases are TGTGCCAGCAGTCCAAGGCGGGTGGGGTTTGGCACAGATACGCAGTATTTT.

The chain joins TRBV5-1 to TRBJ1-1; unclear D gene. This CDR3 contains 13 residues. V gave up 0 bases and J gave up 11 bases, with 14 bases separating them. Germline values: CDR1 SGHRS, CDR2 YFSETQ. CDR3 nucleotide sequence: TGCGCCAGCAGCTTGGGGTCATCGAGTCGGGCTTTCTTT. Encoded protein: CASSLGSSSRAFF.

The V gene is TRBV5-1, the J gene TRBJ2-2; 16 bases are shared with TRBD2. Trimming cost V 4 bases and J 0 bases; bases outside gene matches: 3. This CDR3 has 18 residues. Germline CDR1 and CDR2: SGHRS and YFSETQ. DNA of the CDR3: TGCGCCAGCAGCCTGGGACTAGCGGGAGGGTCGAACACCGGGGAGCTGTTTTTT. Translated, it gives CASSLGLAGGSNTGELFF.

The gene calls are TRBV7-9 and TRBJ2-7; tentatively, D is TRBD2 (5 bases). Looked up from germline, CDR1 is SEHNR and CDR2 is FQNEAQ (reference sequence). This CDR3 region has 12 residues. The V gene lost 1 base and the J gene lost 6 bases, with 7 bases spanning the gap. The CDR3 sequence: CASSLVGVEQYF. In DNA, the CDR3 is TGTGCCAGCAGCTTAGTCGGGGTCGAGCAGTACTTC.

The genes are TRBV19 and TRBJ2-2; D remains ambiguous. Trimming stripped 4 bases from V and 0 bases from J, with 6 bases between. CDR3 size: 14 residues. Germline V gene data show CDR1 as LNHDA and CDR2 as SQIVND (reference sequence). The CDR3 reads CASSRAPNTGELFF. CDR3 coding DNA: TGTGCCAGTAGTAGAGCACCGAACACCGGGGAGCTGTTTTTT.